This T cell receptor (beta chain) derives from a study of T cells in Graves' hyperthyroidism and ophthalmopathy. This clonotype was recorded many times. This CDR3 is built from 15 residues. The V end lost 0 bases, the J end lost 3 bases, and 11 bases lay between the germline ends. Germline V gene lookup returns CDR1 SNHLY and CDR2 FYNNEI. Using RNA transcripts as the source, TCR beta CDR3 regions were amplified. Initially, a first-round RT-PCR of the TCR CDR3 employed the HTBI primer set. TCRdb itself ran the multiplex PCR reads through MiXCR, one entry per CDR3 protein. This table holds 650,000 to 750,000 distinct CDR3 sequences, approximately 14% found once.

Sequenced material: blood. The receptor was isolated from a woman aged 18-30 years with Graves' hyperthyroidism. The rearrangement uses TRBV2 and TRBJ1-1; D may be TRBD1 (6 bases). The DNA of the CDR3 is TGTGCCAGCAGTGAAGCCTCAGGGGTCTACACTGAAGCTTTCTTT. Translation: CASSEASGVYTEAFF.